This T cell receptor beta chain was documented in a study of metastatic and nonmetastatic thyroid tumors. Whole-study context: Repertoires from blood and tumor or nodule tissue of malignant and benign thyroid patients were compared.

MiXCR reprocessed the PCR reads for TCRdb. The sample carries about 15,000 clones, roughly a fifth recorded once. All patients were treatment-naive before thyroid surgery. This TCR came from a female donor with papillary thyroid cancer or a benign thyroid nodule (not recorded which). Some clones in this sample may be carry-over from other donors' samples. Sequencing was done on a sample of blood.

The CDR3: CASSEVTGTGHYEQYF. The CDR3 DNA reads TGTGCCAGCAGTGAAGTAACCGGGACGGGACACTACGAGCAGTACTTC. V gene TRBV6-1 combines with J gene TRBJ2-7; D may be TRBD1 (6 bases). Trimming left V 1 base short and J 3 bases short, with 16 bases between. The CDR3 is 16 residues long. Germline CDR1 and CDR2: MNHNS and SASEGT.